Listed below are T cell receptor beta chains from one sample, sequenced in a study of blood T cell repertoires in COVID-19. The method was immunoSEQ multiplex PCR; TCRdb's version includes in-frame clones alone and lacks a portion of them. This sample has 250,000 to 400,000 clones, with approximately 90% found just once. The material sequenced was peripheral blood. These TCRs come from a woman aged 25 to 39 with COVID-19, enrolled during active disease. The CDR3 runs from the conserved cysteine through the conserved F or W. The D gene is left open where the match is weak. The size of a clone is reported for some rows only, either as once, few or many, or as a class for expanded clones.

d_call: -
j_call: TRBJ2-5
clone_size: -
v_call: TRBV7-7
cdr3_nt: TGTGCCAGCAGCTTAGGACCCCACAGGGCCGGTGAGACCCAGTACTTC
cdr3_aa: CASSLGPHRAGETQYF

d_call: -
j_call: TRBJ1-6
clone_size: -
v_call: TRBV25-1
cdr3_nt: TGTGCCAGCAGTGATAACCCCGGGGGGTCACCCCTCCACTTT
cdr3_aa: CASSDNPGGSPLHF

d_call: -
j_call: TRBJ2-3
clone_size: -
v_call: TRBV7-2
cdr3_nt: TGTGCCAGCAGGTATTGGGTGACAGGTCCAGATACGCAGTATTTT
cdr3_aa: CASRYWVTGPDTQYF

d_call: TRBD1
j_call: TRBJ1-2
clone_size: once
v_call: TRBV6-2/TRBV6-3
cdr3_nt: TGTGCCAGCAGTTACTCTCCCGGACAGGGCTATGGCTACACCTTC
cdr3_aa: CASSYSPGQGYGYTF

d_call: -
j_call: TRBJ1-1
clone_size: -
v_call: TRBV3-1/TRBV3-2
cdr3_nt: TGTGCCAGCAGCCAAACAAATGAAGCTTTCTTT
cdr3_aa: CASSQTNEAFF

d_call: -
j_call: TRBJ1-1
clone_size: -
v_call: TRBV4-1
cdr3_nt: TGCGCCAGCAGCCAAGGAAACAAGGGGCGGATTACTGAAGCTTTCTTT
cdr3_aa: CASSQGNKGRITEAFF

d_call: -
j_call: TRBJ1-6
clone_size: -
v_call: TRBV5-8
cdr3_nt: TGTGCCAGCAGCTTGGCGACAGGAATTCATTATAATTCACCCCTCCACTTT
cdr3_aa: CASSLATGIHYNSPLHF

d_call: -
j_call: TRBJ1-1
clone_size: once
v_call: TRBV19
cdr3_nt: TGTGCCAGTAGTATTATATTGAGAAGCACTGAAGCTTTCTTT
cdr3_aa: CASSIILRSTEAFF

d_call: -
j_call: TRBJ1-5
clone_size: -
v_call: TRBV19
cdr3_nt: TGTGCCACCAGATCGGGTGGAAATCAGCCCCAGCATTTT
cdr3_aa: CATRSGGNQPQHF

d_call: -
j_call: TRBJ2-7
clone_size: -
v_call: TRBV12-3/TRBV12-4
cdr3_nt: TGTGCCAGCACGGCAGGGTGGGAGCAGTACTTC
cdr3_aa: CASTAGWEQYF

d_call: TRBD1
j_call: TRBJ2-6
clone_size: -
v_call: TRBV30
cdr3_nt: TGTGCCTGGAGCCCAGACAGGGGTCTTTCTGGGGCCAACGTCCTGACTTTC
cdr3_aa: CAWSPDRGLSGANVLTF

d_call: TRBD1
j_call: TRBJ1-3
clone_size: -
v_call: TRBV19
cdr3_nt: TGTGCCAGTAGTATGGACAGGTTTCCTGGAAACACCATATATTTT
cdr3_aa: CASSMDRFPGNTIYF

d_call: TRBD1
j_call: TRBJ2-1
clone_size: -
v_call: TRBV7-9
cdr3_nt: TGTGCCAGCAGCCTCGGGACAGATGAGCAGTTCTTC
cdr3_aa: CASSLGTDEQFF

d_call: -
j_call: TRBJ2-7
clone_size: -
v_call: TRBV6-2/TRBV6-3
cdr3_nt: TGTGCCAGCAGTTACGGCGGGCACGGACTCTTTTCCTACGAGCAGTACTTC
cdr3_aa: CASSYGGHGLFSYEQYF

d_call: -
j_call: TRBJ1-6
clone_size: once
v_call: TRBV18
cdr3_nt: TGTGCCAGCTCACCATCCGGCGGTAATTCACCCCTCCACTTT
cdr3_aa: CASSPSGGNSPLHF

d_call: -
j_call: TRBJ1-2
clone_size: few
v_call: TRBV9
cdr3_nt: TGTGCCAGCAGGCTAGACAGGCTCCGAGACTGCTATGGCTACACCTTC
cdr3_aa: CASRLDRLRDCYGYTF

d_call: -
j_call: TRBJ1-1
clone_size: few
v_call: TRBV19
cdr3_nt: TGTGCCAGTAGTATAGGGGCACGGACTGAAGCTTTCTTT
cdr3_aa: CASSIGARTEAFF

d_call: -
j_call: TRBJ1-4
clone_size: -
v_call: TRBV19
cdr3_nt: TGTGCCAGTAGTAGGGCGCCTCGAAGTGAAAAACTGTTTTTT
cdr3_aa: CASSRAPRSEKLFF

d_call: -
j_call: TRBJ1-3
clone_size: -
v_call: TRBV7-2
cdr3_nt: TGTGCCAGCAGCTCGCACAGGGTCTCTGGAAACACCATATATTTT
cdr3_aa: CASSSHRVSGNTIYF

d_call: -
j_call: TRBJ1-6
clone_size: -
v_call: TRBV27
cdr3_nt: TGTGCCAGCAGTTTGGGCAGAACCTCACCCCTCCACTTT
cdr3_aa: CASSLGRTSPLHF

d_call: -
j_call: TRBJ1-3
clone_size: -
v_call: TRBV19
cdr3_nt: TGTGCCAGTGAACAGGGAAGCTCTGGAAACACCATATATTTT
cdr3_aa: CASEQGSSGNTIYF

d_call: -
j_call: TRBJ2-3
clone_size: -
v_call: TRBV7-3
cdr3_nt: TGTGCCAGCAGCTTAACCGGCACAGATACGCAGTATTTT
cdr3_aa: CASSLTGTDTQYF

d_call: -
j_call: TRBJ1-5
clone_size: -
v_call: TRBV7-2
cdr3_nt: TGTGCCAGCAGCTCCCCCTATTCCCATCAGCCCCAGCATTTT
cdr3_aa: CASSSPYSHQPQHF

d_call: TRBD1
j_call: TRBJ1-6
clone_size: -
v_call: TRBV27
cdr3_nt: TGTGCCAGCAGGTTCGCGACAGGGACGAATTCACCCCTCCACTTT
cdr3_aa: CASRFATGTNSPLHF

d_call: -
j_call: TRBJ1-3
clone_size: -
v_call: TRBV16
cdr3_nt: TGTGCCAGCAGCCAACAGGGTAGCTCTGGAAACACCATATATTTT
cdr3_aa: CASSQQGSSGNTIYF

d_call: -
j_call: TRBJ1-1
clone_size: few
v_call: TRBV11-3
cdr3_nt: TGTGCCAGCAGCCCTCGACAGATGAACACTGAAGCTTTCTTT
cdr3_aa: CASSPRQMNTEAFF

d_call: -
j_call: TRBJ2-1
clone_size: once
v_call: TRBV27
cdr3_nt: TGTGCCAGCAGTTCGGGTGTTGGCTCCTACAATGAGCAGTTCTTC
cdr3_aa: CASSSGVGSYNEQFF

d_call: TRBD2
j_call: TRBJ2-1
clone_size: -
v_call: TRBV9
cdr3_nt: TGTGCCAGCAGCGCGGGACTAGCGGGGACCAATGAGCAGTTCTTC
cdr3_aa: CASSAGLAGTNEQFF

d_call: TRBD1
j_call: TRBJ1-5
clone_size: once
v_call: TRBV18
cdr3_nt: TGTGCCAGCTCGCTGGGACAGGGCCATCAGCCCCAGCATTTT
cdr3_aa: CASSLGQGHQPQHF

d_call: TRBD1
j_call: TRBJ1-6
clone_size: -
v_call: TRBV27
cdr3_nt: TGTGCCAGCAGAGAAAACCGGGACAGGGGGCTCTCCCTCCACTTT
cdr3_aa: CASRENRDRGLSLHF

d_call: -
j_call: TRBJ1-1
clone_size: -
v_call: TRBV30
cdr3_nt: TGTGCCTGGAGTTGGCAGGGTGGCACTGAAGCTTTCTTT
cdr3_aa: CAWSWQGGTEAFF

d_call: -
j_call: TRBJ1-1
clone_size: -
v_call: TRBV7-2
cdr3_nt: TGTGCCAGCAGCTTATCTGCAGGGGTCACTGAAGCTTTCTTT
cdr3_aa: CASSLSAGVTEAFF